This TCR beta chain is drawn from a study of cytomegalovirus exposure and HLA in healthy donors. CDR1 is ENHRY, CDR2 SYGVKD, per germline. V was cut by 10 bases and J by 0 bases, with 13 bases left in between. CDR3 length equals 13 residues. With respect to this clone: The antigen is not known.

Study-wide results and caveats: Across donors, sequencing depth was assumed by presence/absence analyses to be roughly uniform.

These donors, healthy bone marrow donors, were studied. 60 Vbeta and 13 Jbeta primers were used in PCR. This table comes from immunoSEQ multiplex PCR, and its TCRdb copy is limited to in-frame clones, with some not included. This sample carries roughly 190,000 clones, around 87% of them seen once, and the ten largest clones take less than 1.3%. The chain couples TRBV10-3 to TRBJ2-7; D call uncertain. The source is a boy between 2 and 10 years old in good health and CMV-seronegative. The material sequenced was PBMCs. The DNA for the CDR3 is TGTGCCACCCAGAGAGACACCTCCTACGAGCAGTACTTC. It translates to CATQRDTSYEQYF.